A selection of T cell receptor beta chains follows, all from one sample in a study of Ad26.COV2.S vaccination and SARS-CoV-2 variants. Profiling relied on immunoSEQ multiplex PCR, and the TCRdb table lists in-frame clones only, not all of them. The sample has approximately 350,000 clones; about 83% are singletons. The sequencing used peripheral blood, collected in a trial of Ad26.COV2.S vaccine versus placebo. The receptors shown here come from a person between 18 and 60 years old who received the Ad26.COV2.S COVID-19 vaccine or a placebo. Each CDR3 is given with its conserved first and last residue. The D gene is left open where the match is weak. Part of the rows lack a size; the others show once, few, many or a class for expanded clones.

CDR3 protein: CASSHRAGGYEQYF; CDR3 DNA: TGTGCCAGCAGCCACCGGGCGGGAGGCTACGAGCAGTACTTC; J gene: TRBJ2-7; D gene: TRBD2; clone size: -; V gene: TRBV3-1/TRBV3-2
CDR3 protein: CASSIDEAVYGYTF; CDR3 DNA: TGTGCCAGTAGTATAGATGAGGCAGTCTATGGCTACACCTTC; J gene: TRBJ1-2; D gene: -; clone size: -; V gene: TRBV19
CDR3 protein: CASQDRVGGYTF; CDR3 DNA: TGTGCCAGCCAGGACAGGGTCGGTGGCTACACCTTC; J gene: TRBJ1-2; D gene: TRBD1; clone size: -; V gene: TRBV6-4
CDR3 protein: CAIADRNQETQYF; CDR3 DNA: TGTGCCATCGCAGACAGGAACCAAGAGACCCAGTACTTC; J gene: TRBJ2-5; D gene: -; clone size: -; V gene: TRBV19
CDR3 protein: CASSYSRGSGYGYTF; CDR3 DNA: TGTGCCAGCAGTTACTCCAGGGGGTCGGGCTATGGCTACACCTTC; J gene: TRBJ1-2; D gene: TRBD1; clone size: -; V gene: TRBV6-5
CDR3 protein: CASSQERPGVGGNTIYF; CDR3 DNA: TGTGCCAGCAGCCAAGAGAGGCCTGGGGTCGGTGGAAACACCATATATTTT; J gene: TRBJ1-3; D gene: -; clone size: -; V gene: TRBV3-1/TRBV3-2
CDR3 protein: CASSPGEYTTGELFF; CDR3 DNA: TGTGCCAGCAGTCCTGGGGAATACACAACCGGGGAGCTGTTTTTT; J gene: TRBJ2-2; D gene: -; clone size: -; V gene: TRBV6-5
CDR3 protein: CASSDKRDYEQYF; CDR3 DNA: TGTGCCAGCAGTGATAAGCGGGACTACGAGCAGTACTTC; J gene: TRBJ2-7; D gene: TRBD2; clone size: -; V gene: TRBV2
CDR3 protein: CASSFDRGHEQFF; CDR3 DNA: TGTGCCAGCAGCTTTGACAGGGGACATGAGCAGTTCTTC; J gene: TRBJ2-1; D gene: TRBD1; clone size: -; V gene: TRBV5-4
CDR3 protein: CASSYEGLANEKLFF; CDR3 DNA: TGTGCCAGCAGTTACGAAGGGTTGGCTAATGAAAAACTGTTTTTT; J gene: TRBJ1-4; D gene: -; clone size: -; V gene: TRBV6-5
CDR3 protein: CASSLGGIETQYF; CDR3 DNA: TGTGCCAGCAGCTTAGGGGGCATTGAGACCCAGTACTTC; J gene: TRBJ2-5; D gene: -; clone size: -; V gene: TRBV7-6
CDR3 protein: CASSQSWWLSYEQYF; CDR3 DNA: TGCGCCAGCAGTCAATCGTGGTGGCTATCCTACGAGCAGTACTTC; J gene: TRBJ2-7; D gene: -; clone size: -; V gene: TRBV23-1
CDR3 protein: CASSLLGGSTGELFF; CDR3 DNA: TGTGCCAGCAGCTTACTCGGGGGTTCCACCGGGGAGCTGTTTTTT; J gene: TRBJ2-2; D gene: -; clone size: -; V gene: TRBV11-1
CDR3 protein: CASSIAPGDYGYTF; CDR3 DNA: TGTGCCAGTAGTATCGCGCCTGGAGACTATGGCTACACCTTC; J gene: TRBJ1-2; D gene: -; clone size: -; V gene: TRBV19
CDR3 protein: CASSLMKDNEQFF; CDR3 DNA: TGTGCCAGCAGTTTAATGAAGGACAATGAGCAGTTCTTC; J gene: TRBJ2-1; D gene: -; clone size: -; V gene: TRBV12-3/TRBV12-4
CDR3 protein: CASETGANGYTF; CDR3 DNA: TGTGCCAGCGAGACAGGGGCTAATGGCTACACCTTC; J gene: TRBJ1-2; D gene: TRBD1; clone size: -; V gene: TRBV19
CDR3 protein: CASSTGESGLSEQYF; CDR3 DNA: TGTGCCAGCAGTACCGGGGAGAGCGGACTTAGCGAGCAGTACTTC; J gene: TRBJ2-7; D gene: -; clone size: -; V gene: TRBV6-5
CDR3 protein: CASSAELARLTDTQYF; CDR3 DNA: TGTGCCAGCAGCGCCGAACTAGCGAGACTCACAGATACGCAGTATTTT; J gene: TRBJ2-3; D gene: TRBD2; clone size: once; V gene: TRBV9
CDR3 protein: CAWSVGINQPQHF; CDR3 DNA: TGTGCCTGGAGTGTAGGGATCAATCAGCCCCAGCATTTT; J gene: TRBJ1-5; D gene: -; clone size: -; V gene: TRBV30
CDR3 protein: CASSRPGEAGYTF; CDR3 DNA: TGTGCCAGCAGTCGCCCAGGGGAGGCAGGCTACACCTTC; J gene: TRBJ1-2; D gene: -; clone size: -; V gene: TRBV12-3/TRBV12-4
CDR3 protein: CAISEAGDLADTQYF; CDR3 DNA: TGTGCCATCAGTGAAGCTGGGGATCTCGCAGATACGCAGTATTTT; J gene: TRBJ2-3; D gene: -; clone size: -; V gene: TRBV10-3
CDR3 protein: CAWKGTGNTIYF; CDR3 DNA: TGTGCCTGGAAGGGAACTGGAAACACCATATATTTT; J gene: TRBJ1-3; D gene: -; clone size: -; V gene: TRBV30
CDR3 protein: CASSSDRAKPSGANVLTF; CDR3 DNA: TGTGCCAGCAGCTCCGACAGGGCAAAACCCTCTGGGGCCAACGTCCTGACTTTC; J gene: TRBJ2-6; D gene: TRBD1; clone size: once; V gene: TRBV9
CDR3 protein: CASSYGTSSYEQYF; CDR3 DNA: TGTGCCAGCAGTTACGGAACGAGCTCCTACGAGCAGTACTTC; J gene: TRBJ2-7; D gene: -; clone size: -; V gene: TRBV6-5